This entry is about one T cell receptor (beta chain). Its antigen is unknown. Base qualities are not provided; no much larger clone lies one nucleotide away. The protocol used for the library was the immunoSEQ multiplex PCR assay. For the multiplex PCR, a mixture combining 60 forward primers for TCR Vbeta segments and 13 reverse primers for TCR Jbeta segments was used. Amplification of the CDR3 region of rearranged TCR beta genes was performed with a multiplex PCR assay on genomic DNA. The amplified TCR beta libraries were sequenced on the Illumina HiSeq System as 87-base-pair reads. Processing in the source paper ran as follows. A later analysis tallied 80 million to 95 million unique TCR beta chains across the roughly 610 repertoires, and about 12 million of those chains were shared by two or more donors. A nearest-neighbor algorithm error-corrected the raw reads and collapsed the reads into unique sequences, merging closely related sequences to remove PCR and sequencing errors. Alignment of CDR3 sequences to IMGT reference sequences was used to assign V, D and J gene segments. Each retained sequence needed at least a six-nucleotide match to both a V gene segment and a J gene segment. A rearrangement was called productive if the CDR3 had no stop codons and remained in frame with V and J, and every other rearrangement was called non-productive. Following IMGT convention, CDR3 was defined as the stretch from the second conserved V-encoded cysteine up to the conserved J-encoded phenylalanine. Sequences without an unambiguous match to a single V gene segment were excluded from the earlier analysis of several hundred of the donors. In an earlier analysis of roughly 600 of the donors, a V segment was called functional when productive rearrangements were above 56.7%, and segregating when the standard deviation between donors exceeded 5%. A statistical classification framework was built for diagnosing cytomegalovirus status from the catalog of TCR beta chain sequences. V and J gene assignment, in a later analysis, came from comparing TCR nucleotide sequences with IMGT/GENE-DB human TR gene sequences. A later analysis assigned CDR3 sequences and most-parsimonious VDJ recombination scenarios with the TCRdist pipeline. In a later analysis, each TCR beta chain was defined by its CDR3 amino acid sequence together with its V-gene family, and reads without a unique V-gene family were excluded. To address suspected cross-contamination and a sequencing artifact, a later analysis removed 592 highly shared, low-generation-probability nucleotide sequences. For each public chain, a later analysis derived a clonal expansion index from normalized ranks of inferred template counts within each repertoire. In a later analysis, generation probabilities were computed with a VDJ recombination model fitted to out-of-frame rearrangements, and the resulting probabilities were checked against IGoR. A later analysis scored TCR-TCR, TCR-HLA and TCR-CMV co-occurrence with hypergeometric tests, applying a repertoire-size bias correction to TCR pairs. False discovery rates were estimated in a later analysis by permuting HLA or CMV assignments 20 times. In a later analysis, co-occurring TCRs were grouped using DBSCAN, and TCRdist sequence similarity was added for clustering within HLA-allele-positive subsets. Co-occurrence clustering excluded repertoires with fewer than 30,000 or more than 120,000 public chains, plus five with anomalous nucleotide sharing. In its TCRdb copy, this immuneACCESS table keeps in-frame sequences only and misses some clones. Where compared with another copy, unresolved V genes explain less than half of these, and the others have no known cause. V and J calls and clone size are copied from that table; D and trimming were computed from the DNA. The sample table holds about 250,000 clones, of which under 80% were seen once. The ten largest account for around 2% of the sample.

The cohort comprised around 690 healthy bone marrow donors. All cohort members were sampled while nominally healthy, although unrecorded immune exposures were likely present. The donor tested CMV seronegative and was one of the 352 seronegative cohort members. A peripheral blood sample was collected from each donor, and TCR beta sequencing was performed on peripheral blood mononuclear cells. The Qiagen DNeasy Blood Extraction Kit was used to extract genomic DNA from the blood cell samples. The data belong to a study of cytomegalovirus exposure and HLA in healthy donors (dated by TCRdb to the late 2010s). For the study in its entirety: An earlier analysis of under 600 of the donors reported approximately 290 Gb of sequence data and some 120 million unique TCR beta sequences from about 179 million T cells. Roughly 300 gigabases of sequencing data and some 85 million unique TCR sequences were included in an early release covering 550 to 650 HLA-typed donors. Of the roughly 410 genotyped donors, 70% to 90% were placed in the genetic ancestry cluster associated with self-reported Caucasian donors. The aim of the study was to test whether cataloging public T cell receptors could identify signatures of past pathogen exposure. Using immunosequencing, the study profiled T cell repertoires from 500 to 800 subjects and related those repertoires to cytomegalovirus serostatus. In addition to the first cohort of 500 to 850 subjects, a separate validation cohort of some 120 different subjects was used. To predict cytomegalovirus infection status, the study brought together high-throughput TCR immunosequencing, statistical association of individual TCRs with disease status, and machine learning. To study patterns of TCR occurrence, a later analysis re-analyzed previously published TCR beta repertoires from 700 or so donors and added high-resolution HLA genotyping. The later analysis used no new phenotypic data to find candidate immune exposures, relying instead on TCR beta sequences and their occurrence across donors. To decide whether each TCR beta V gene segment behaved as functional or pseudogenic, an earlier analysis of approximately 590 of the donors relied on high-throughput TCR beta sequencing. Donor age, sex, ethnicity and CMV serostatus were collected together with the repertoire data. Genome-wide SNP genotypes for about three fifths of the roughly 700 donors were used in a later genetic analysis, which treated that subset as a discovery cohort. Every discovery cohort repertoire had been produced on one sequencing platform. HLA typing included class I and class II loci at four-digit resolution. Typing coverage varied by locus: roughly 629-640 donors for A, B, C, DRB1 and DQB1; 500 to 550 for DQA1; more than 600 for DPA1; fewer than 480 for DPB1. A handful of DR-DQ haplotypes were treated as single units for association and clustering because of strong linkage in the cohort. Among roughly 400 genotyped donors of the cohort, an average of approximately 220,000 unique TCR beta nucleotide sequences was sequenced per donor, of which about 20% were non-productive.

Broader findings and caveats from the paper: Most TCR sequences were observed very rarely across donors, whereas some public TCRs were present in many individuals. According to a later analysis, TCR association rates differed among HLA loci, with DRB1 alleles showing the most associated TCRs and HLA-C alleles showing the fewest. In a later analysis, HLA-associated TCR beta chains showed more clonal expansion and lower generation probabilities than non-associated chains that were equally common. Assigning TCR associations to individual alleles was difficult when HLA alleles, especially DR and DQ, strongly co-occurred. Correlated functional status among segregating V segments might be attributable to linkage disequilibrium, but an unknown experimental factor could not be ruled out. In an earlier analysis of some 500 of the donors, most TCR beta V segments appeared in productive rearrangements about 87% or about 30% of the time, broadly matching IMGT annotations. A later analysis associated 15,000 or so TCR beta sequences with specific HLA alleles at a false discovery rate of 0.05. A cluster of highly shared sequence variants was judged likely to be a technical artifact of the sequencing pipeline. A later analysis reported that several top co-occurrence clusters appeared linked to parvovirus B19, influenza, CMV and Epstein-Barr virus. Presence/absence analyses assumed roughly uniform sequencing depth across donors, an assumption that may not hold. The only immune exposure information available for the cohort was CMV serostatus. An association between a missense DCLRE1C variant and V-gene and J-gene trimming of TCR beta chains was found in a later genetic analysis and replicated in an independent cohort. Only TCR beta chains were sequenced in this cohort, and the absence of alpha or paired-chain data limited detectable features. In a later genetic analysis, fewer N-insertions in productive TCRs were reported among donors in an Asian-associated ancestry cluster than the roughly 710-donor mean. Because some donors lacked HLA typing at each locus, the association tests relied only on the typed subset. In a later analysis, most CMV-associated TCR beta chains were found to appear HLA-restricted, with HLA associations seemingly driven largely by CMV exposure. It was suggested by the authors that the approach could potentially be generalized to other disease states and immunological phenotypes. A few of the identified cytomegalovirus-associated TCR beta chains were confirmed in vitro to be specific for cytomegalovirus antigens. Because counts were too low, about 18 rarely observed V segments, including chromosome 9 orphons, were excluded from the earlier analysis of fewer than 650 of the donors. The study gave a list of under 200 TCR beta chains associated with cytomegalovirus. The classifier was reported to diagnose cytomegalovirus status with high specificity and sensitivity in both the original cohort and the validation cohort. A further reported finding was that TCR beta sequences accurately predicted the HLA-A and HLA-B alleles for most subjects in the first cohort.

The sample taken for sequencing was PBMCs. The receptor was derived from a female donor in good health and CMV-seronegative.

For the CDR3, the sequence is CASSQSAMNTGELFF. The DNA is as follows: TGCGCCAGCAGCCAAAGTGCGATGAACACCGGGGAGCTGTTTTTT. The chain joins TRBV4-1 to TRBJ2-2, with an unclear D gene assignment. In the germline V gene, CDR1 corresponds to MGHRA and CDR2 to YSYEKL. From its cysteine to its phenylalanine, the CDR3 spans 15 amino acids. CDR3 DNA is the only sequence kept; it has 45 bases, read in frame from the first base. V loses 2 bases of germline sequence and J loses 1 base, and the interval between the two ends is 8 bases.